What follows are 10 T cell receptor beta chains derived from one specimen sequenced in a study of T cell responses to AZD1222 COVID-19 vaccine. Sequencing was performed with immunoSEQ multiplex PCR; in TCRdb, only in-frame clones are kept and a portion is missing. The table includes 83,000 or so clones, about 91% detected once. The specimen was peripheral blood, collected 28 days after the second AZD1222 dose. These receptors all stem from an adult who received the AZD1222 COVID-19 vaccine.

A word on this clone: At one boundary the junction diverges from the germline segment, which might be a read error. The V and J genes are TRBV7-3 and TRBJ2-7; D remains unclear. The CDR3 extends over 12 amino acids. Germline values: CDR1 SGHTA, CDR2 FQGTGA. CDR3 in DNA: TGTGCCAGCAGCTTAAGACCCCGTCGGGTGGGCTTC. It encodes CASSLRPRRVGF.

V usage is TRBV11-2 and J usage is TRBJ2-5; no clear D. V was pared by 5 bases and J by 0 bases, with 13 bases between. CDR1 and CDR2 from the germline V gene are SGHAT and FQNNGV. The CDR3 is made up of 15 amino acids. The CDR3 region has the DNA TGTGCCAGCAGCATCAGCGTATCGTACCAAGAGACCCAGTACTTC. Translation: CASSISVSYQETQYF.

J is TRBJ2-3 and V is TRBV5-6; tentative D call: TRBD2 (5 bases). The CDR3 covers 13 residues. From germline, CDR1 is SGHDT and CDR2 YYEEEE. V lost 5 bases to trimming and J lost 8 bases, with 15 bases between them. The CDR3 protein is CASSPGSVLTQYF. In DNA form, the CDR3 reads TGTGCCAGCAGTCCGGGGAGCGTTCTTACGCAGTATTTT.

The CDR3, as DNA: TGCGCCAGCAGCACAACGGGGGCGAACACCGGGGAGCTGTTTTTT. Translating it yields CASSTTGANTGELFF. The chain combines TRBV4-1 with TRBJ2-2; TRBD2 is a possible D gene (6 bases). Germline V gives CDR1 MGHRA, CDR2 YSYEKL. Trimming removed 5 bases at V and 0 bases at J, with 10 bases between. The length of the CDR3 is 15 residues.

This chain connects TRBV5-1 to TRBJ1-4, with 7 nucleotides matching TRBD1. CDR1 and CDR2 from the germline V gene are SGHRS and YFSETQ. This CDR3 spans 16 amino acids. Trimming cost V 2 bases and J 8 bases; bases outside gene matches: 12. CDR3 coding DNA: TGCGCCAGCAGCTTAACCTCGACAGGGCCTGAAGAAAAACTGTTTTTT. The encoded protein is CASSLTSTGPEEKLFF.

V and J are TRBV28 and TRBJ1-5; perhaps TRBD1 as D (6 bases). Trimming took 3 bases from V and 5 from J, leaving 11 bases between them. The CDR3 extends over 14 amino acids. CDR1 is MDHEN and CDR2 is SYDVKM in the germline V gene. The CDR3 sequence is CASSLGGADQPQHF. Written as DNA, the CDR3 is TGTGCCAGCAGTTTGGGGGGGGCAGATCAGCCCCAGCATTTT.

Points on this clone: Other DNA sequences in this specimen translate into the identical CDR3. CDR3 sequence (DNA): TGCGCCAGCAGCTTGGCCTTGGGCGGGGGCGGTGAGACCCAGTACTTC. Translating it yields CASSLALGGGGETQYF. The chain joins TRBV5-1 to TRBJ2-5; D perhaps matches TRBD2 (7 bases). Germline V lookup: CDR1 SGHRS, CDR2 YFSETQ. CDR3 size: 16 residues. The V and J ends lost 0 bases and 5 bases respectively, with 17 bases between them. The variable domain in full, with the rest retrieved from reference TRBV5-1 and TRBJ2-5, is KAGVTQTPRYLIKTRGQQVTLSCSPISGHRSVSWYQQTPGQGLQFLFEYFSETQRNKGNFPGRFSGRQFSNSRSEMNVSTLELGDSALYLCASSLALGGGGETQYFGPGTRLLVL.

V usage is TRBV28 and J usage is TRBJ1-4, with D uncertain. Germline CDR1 reads MDHEN; CDR2 reads SYDVKM. V shed 1 base and J shed 6 bases, with 9 bases lying between them. The CDR3 is made up of 14 amino acids. Written as DNA, the CDR3 is TGTGCCAGCAGTTTATCGGGCATCGATGAAAAACTGTTTTTT. This sequence encodes CASSLSGIDEKLFF.

The gene calls are TRBV9 and TRBJ2-7; TRBD2 might be the D (6 bases). The CDR3 consists of 15 residues. V was cut by 0 bases and J by 0 bases, with 10 bases left in between. In germline, CDR1 is SGDLS, CDR2 YYNGEE. This CDR3 reads CASSVAASVSYEQYF. DNA for the CDR3: TGTGCCAGCAGCGTAGCGGCTAGCGTCTCCTACGAGCAGTACTTC.

The chain is built from TRBV11-1 and TRBJ1-1; D might be TRBD1 (6 bases). The germline gives CDR1 SGHAT, CDR2 FQDESV (reference sequence). There are 14 residues in the CDR3. The V end was cut by 5 bases, the J end by 5 bases, with 15 bases between. CDR3 residues: CASSPLTGGTEAFF. CDR3 coding DNA: TGTGCCAGCAGCCCCCTGACAGGCGGTACTGAAGCTTTCTTT.